This T cell receptor (beta chain) is drawn from a study of neoadjuvant anti-PD-1 for oral cavity cancer. Study results and caveats: Higher pretreatment Treg/Th17 ratios tracked higher pretreatment blood clonality.

CDR1 and CDR2 (germline): LGHNA, YNFKEQ. Trimming cost V 0 bases and J 2 bases, with 14 bases left between them. CDR3 size: 17 residues. TCRdb's table, derived via immunoSEQ multiplex PCR, lists solely in-frame clones and lacks some. Among approximately 8,800 clones listed, 64% were seen once. On this clone itself: The antigen remains unidentified.

This sample's time point: after neoadjuvant nivolumab, at surgical resection. This TCR was recovered from a person between 40 and 79 years old with oral cavity squamous cell carcinoma. The sequences come from PBMCs, collected after nivolumab (anti-PD-1) treatment. This chain joins TRBV4-2 and TRBJ1-3; D might be TRBD1 (5 bases). Written as DNA, the CDR3 is TGTGCCAGCAGCCAAGATCTGGGCAGGGCGCCTGGAAACACCATATATTTT. Its protein is CASSQDLGRAPGNTIYF.